Below, one TCR beta chain is given with its context. Its antigen is as yet unknown. The data were obtained in a study of shared clonotypes between healthy human individuals. On the study more broadly: A couple of female and a few male donors aged 18 to 49 were enrolled. A donor's plate count was three for CD4 naive and three for CD4 memory; CD8 naive had two and CD8 memory one. Study conclusions and caveats: Naive subsets generally exceeded memory subsets in estimated richness.

The assay was carried out at the deep level. The assay was immunoSEQ multiplex PCR, and TCRdb's table has in-frame clones only and misses some. The data contain roughly 660,000 clones, less than 95% of them singletons. The sequence came from a man aged 18 to 30 in good health. Some clones in this sample may be carry-over from other donors' samples. Sequencing was carried out using memory CD8+ T cells from PBMCs. Described subset: CD45RO+ cells pooled with CCR7-negative TemRA cells.

The CDR3 region is CASSPTGVRPYEQYF. Here the CDR3 DNA reads TGTGCCAGCAGTCCGACAGGGGTAAGGCCCTACGAGCAGTACTTC. This rearrangement joins TRBV28 to TRBJ2-7, with 8 nucleotides matching TRBD1. V was pared by 5 bases and J by 2 bases, with 8 bases of the junction left unmatched. This CDR3 is built from 15 residues. CDR1 MDHEN and CDR2 SYDVKM come from the germline V gene.